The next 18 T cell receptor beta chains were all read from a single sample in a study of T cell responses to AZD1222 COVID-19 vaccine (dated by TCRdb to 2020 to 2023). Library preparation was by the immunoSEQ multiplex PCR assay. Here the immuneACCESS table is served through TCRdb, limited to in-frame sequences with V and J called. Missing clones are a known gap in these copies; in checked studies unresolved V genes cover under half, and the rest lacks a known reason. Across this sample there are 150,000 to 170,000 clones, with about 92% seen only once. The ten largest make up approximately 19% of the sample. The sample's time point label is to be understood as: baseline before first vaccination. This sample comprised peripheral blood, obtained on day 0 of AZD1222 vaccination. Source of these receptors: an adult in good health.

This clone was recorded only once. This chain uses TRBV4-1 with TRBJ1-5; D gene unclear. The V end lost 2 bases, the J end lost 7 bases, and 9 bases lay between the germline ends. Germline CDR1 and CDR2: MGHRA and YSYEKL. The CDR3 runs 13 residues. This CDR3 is CASSQYLTQPQHF. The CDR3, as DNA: TGCGCCAGCAGCCAATATCTGACCCAGCCCCAGCATTTT.

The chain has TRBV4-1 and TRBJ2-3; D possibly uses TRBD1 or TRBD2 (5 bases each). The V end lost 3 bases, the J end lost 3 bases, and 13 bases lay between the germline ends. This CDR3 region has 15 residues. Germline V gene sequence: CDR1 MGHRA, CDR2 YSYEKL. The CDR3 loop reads CASSQGLAETDTQYF. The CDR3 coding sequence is TGCGCCAGCAGCCAGGGGCTAGCCGAAACAGATACGCAGTATTTT.

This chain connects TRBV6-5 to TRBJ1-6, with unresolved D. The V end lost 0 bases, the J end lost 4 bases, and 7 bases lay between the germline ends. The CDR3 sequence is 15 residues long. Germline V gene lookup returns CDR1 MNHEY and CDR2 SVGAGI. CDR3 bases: TGTGCCAGCAGTTACTCGGGAACGTATAATTCACCCCTCCACTTT. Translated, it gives CASSYSGTYNSPLHF.

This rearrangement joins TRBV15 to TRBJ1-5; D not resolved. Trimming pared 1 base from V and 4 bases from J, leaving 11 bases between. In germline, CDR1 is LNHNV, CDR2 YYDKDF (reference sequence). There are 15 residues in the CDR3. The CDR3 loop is CATSRARRENQPQHF. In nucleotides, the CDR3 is TGTGCCACCAGCAGAGCCCGGCGGGAAAATCAGCCCCAGCATTTT.

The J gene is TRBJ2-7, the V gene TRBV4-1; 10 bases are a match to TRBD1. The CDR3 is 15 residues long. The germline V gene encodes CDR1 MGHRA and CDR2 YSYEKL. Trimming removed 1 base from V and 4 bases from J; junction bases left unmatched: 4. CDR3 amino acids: CASSQAGTGAYEQYF. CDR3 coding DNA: TGCGCCAGCAGCCAAGCCGGGACAGGGGCTTACGAGCAGTACTTC.

The DNA for the CDR3 is TGTGCCAGCAGTTCGCCCCCTCCGGATACGCAGTATTTT. The encoded protein is CASSSPPPDTQYF. The chain employs TRBV6-2 or TRBV6-3 and TRBJ2-3; D gene ambiguous. CDR3 length: 13 residues. Germline CDR1 is MNHEY and CDR2 is SVGEGT. The V gene lost 4 bases and the J gene lost 6 bases, with 11 bases spanning the gap.

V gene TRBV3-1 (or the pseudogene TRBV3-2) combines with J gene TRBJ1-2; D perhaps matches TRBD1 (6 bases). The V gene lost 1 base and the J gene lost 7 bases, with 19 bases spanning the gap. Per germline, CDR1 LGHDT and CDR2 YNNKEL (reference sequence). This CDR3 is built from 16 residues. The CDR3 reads CASSQGLTGTVGGYTF. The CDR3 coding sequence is TGTGCCAGCAGCCAAGGGCTTACAGGGACGGTTGGTGGCTACACCTTC.

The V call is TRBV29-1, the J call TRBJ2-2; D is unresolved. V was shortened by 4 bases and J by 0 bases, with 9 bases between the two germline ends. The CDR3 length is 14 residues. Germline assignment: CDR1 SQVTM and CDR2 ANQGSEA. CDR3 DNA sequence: TGCAGCGTTGGTTTTAGGGCGAACACCGGGGAGCTGTTTTTT. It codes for CSVGFRANTGELFF.

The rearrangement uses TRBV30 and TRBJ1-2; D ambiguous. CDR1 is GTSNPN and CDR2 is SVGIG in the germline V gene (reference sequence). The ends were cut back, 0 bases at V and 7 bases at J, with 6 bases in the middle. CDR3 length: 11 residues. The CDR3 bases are TGTGCCTGGAGTGTCCGGGGTGGCTACACCTTC. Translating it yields CAWSVRGGYTF.

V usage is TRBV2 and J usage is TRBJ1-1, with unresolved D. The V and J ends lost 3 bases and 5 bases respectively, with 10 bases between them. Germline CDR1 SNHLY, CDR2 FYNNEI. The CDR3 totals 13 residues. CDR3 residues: CASSEEVATEAFF. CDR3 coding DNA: TGTGCCAGCAGTGAGGAGGTTGCGACTGAAGCTTTCTTT.

CDR3 sequence (DNA): TGTGCCACCAGTGATTTAGAGGGACAGGGCATCTATGGCTACACCTTC. Translating gives CATSDLEGQGIYGYTF. This chain connects TRBV24-1 to TRBJ1-2, with 9 bases lining up with TRBD1. The CDR3 runs 16 residues. CDR1 and CDR2 (germline): KGHDR, SFDVKD. V shed 1 base and J 4 bases; nucleotides not matched to a gene: 6.

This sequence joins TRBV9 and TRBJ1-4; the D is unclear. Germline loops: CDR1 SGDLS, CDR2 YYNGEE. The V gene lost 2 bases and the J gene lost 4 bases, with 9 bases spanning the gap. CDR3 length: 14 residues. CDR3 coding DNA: TGTGCCAGCAGCGTTTCTCAGAGTAATGAAAAACTGTTTTTT. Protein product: CASSVSQSNEKLFF.

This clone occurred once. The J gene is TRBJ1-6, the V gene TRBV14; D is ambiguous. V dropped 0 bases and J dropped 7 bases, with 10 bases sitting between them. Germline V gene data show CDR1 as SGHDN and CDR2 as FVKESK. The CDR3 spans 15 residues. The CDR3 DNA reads TGTGCCAGCAGCCAAGATTTTCTCTCGAATTCACCCCTCCACTTT. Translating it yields CASSQDFLSNSPLHF.

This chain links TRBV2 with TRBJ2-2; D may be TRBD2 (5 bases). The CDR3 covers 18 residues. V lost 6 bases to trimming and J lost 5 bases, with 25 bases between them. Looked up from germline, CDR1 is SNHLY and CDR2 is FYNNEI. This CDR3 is CASRFLGDLSGRTGELFF. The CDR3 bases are TGTGCCAGCAGGTTTTTGGGAGACCTCTCGGGAAGGACCGGGGAGCTGTTTTTT.

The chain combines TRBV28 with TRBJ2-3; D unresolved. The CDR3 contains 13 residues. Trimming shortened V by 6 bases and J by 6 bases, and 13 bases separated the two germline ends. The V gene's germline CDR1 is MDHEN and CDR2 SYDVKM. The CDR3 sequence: CASSEYSADTQYF. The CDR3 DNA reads TGTGCCAGCAGCGAATATTCAGCGGATACGCAGTATTTT.

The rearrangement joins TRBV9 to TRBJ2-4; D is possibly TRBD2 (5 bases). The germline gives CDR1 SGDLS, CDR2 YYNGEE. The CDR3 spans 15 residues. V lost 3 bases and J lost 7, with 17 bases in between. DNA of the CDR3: TGTGCCAGCAGCGCTCACCTTCCACCGGGGAACATTCAGTACTTC. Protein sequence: CASSAHLPPGNIQYF.

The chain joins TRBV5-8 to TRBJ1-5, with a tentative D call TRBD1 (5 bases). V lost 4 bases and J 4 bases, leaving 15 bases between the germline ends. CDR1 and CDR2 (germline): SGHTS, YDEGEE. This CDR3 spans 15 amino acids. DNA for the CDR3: TGTGCCAGCAGCCGGGACGGGGAGGCAAATCAGCCCCAGCATTTT. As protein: CASSRDGEANQPQHF.

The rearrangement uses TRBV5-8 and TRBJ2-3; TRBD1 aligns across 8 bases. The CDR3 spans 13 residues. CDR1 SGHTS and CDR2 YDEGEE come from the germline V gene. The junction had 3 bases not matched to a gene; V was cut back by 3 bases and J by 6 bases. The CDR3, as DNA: TGTGCCAGCAGCTGGACAGGGTTGGATACGCAGTATTTT. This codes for CASSWTGLDTQYF.